The clone carrying this T cell receptor (beta chain) was seen ten or more times. The germline CDR1 and CDR2 sequences are SQVTM and ANQGSEA. The ends lost 6 bases at V and 10 bases at J; junction bases unmatched: 16. The CDR3 consists of 15 residues. MiXCR, applied by TCRdb to the RT-PCR reads, yields one record per CDR3 protein. Counted here are fewer than 800,000 distinct CDR3 sequences, 14% occurring once; the ten biggest clones make up 3% to 4.5%. The sample taken for sequencing was memory CD4+ T cells from blood. This TCR came from a female donor in good health, serving as a healthy control. The chain uses TRBV29-1 and TRBJ2-5; the match to TRBD2 covers 11 bases. The CDR3 DNA reads as TGCAGCGTCGAACTTAGCGGGAGGGTCGGAGGAGGCCAGTACTTC. Encoded protein: CSVELSGRVGGGQYF. The full variable domain, rest sourced from reference TRBV29-1 and TRBJ2-5, is SAVISQKPSRDICQRGTSLTIQCQVDSQVTMMFWYRQQPGQSLTLIATANQGSEATYESGFVIDKFPISRPNLTFSTLTVSNMSPEDSSIYLCSVELSGRVGGGQYFGPGTRLLVL.